This TCR beta chain was profiled in a study of PD-L1 blockade in urothelial cancer. Study details: Patients began atezolizumab, 1,200 mg intravenously every 3 weeks, in the mid-2010s. There were a median of around 140,000 T cells in blood samples. General study points: Durable-benefit patients had greater expansion of tumor-associated blood clones at 3 weeks.

Germline assignment: CDR1 MNHEY and CDR2 SVGAGI. V lost 2 bases and J lost 2, with 14 bases in between. The CDR3 is made up of 16 amino acids. Turning to this clone: Its antigen remains unidentified.

Time point denoted: peripheral blood 6 weeks after treatment start. The table came from immunoSEQ multiplex PCR; TCRdb's copy has only in-frame clones and leaves some out. This table has about 120,000 clones, around 89% appearing once. The sequence derives from a man aged 55 to 70 with urothelial cancer. This chain uses TRBV6-5 with TRBJ2-3; tentative D call: TRBD1 (5 bases). This specimen consisted of PBMCs, obtained around atezolizumab (anti-PD-L1) treatment. The CDR3 loop reads CASSYGAKPDTDTQYF. The CDR3 DNA sequence: TGTGCCAGCAGTTACGGGGCAAAACCTGACACAGATACGCAGTATTTT.